Listed below are T cell receptor beta chains from one sample, sequenced in a study of blood T cell repertoires in COVID-19. The table came from immunoSEQ multiplex PCR; TCRdb's copy has only in-frame clones and leaves some out. Of tens of thousands of clones in the sample, 82% were seen once. The sample taken for sequencing was peripheral blood. The receptors originated from a man in his sixties with acute or convalescent COVID-19. Each CDR3 is given with its conserved first and last residue. A D gene is named only where the DNA matches it firmly. The size field is filled for only some rows; it gives once, few, many or a size class.

>once|NA|TRBJ1-5|TRBV7-2
TGTGCCAGCAGCTTCAGGGGCAATCAGCCCCAGCATTTT
CASSFRGNQPQHF
>NA|NA|TRBJ1-2|TRBV9
TGTGCCAGCAGCGCAGGGCTCTGGGACTATGGCTACACCTTC
CASSAGLWDYGYTF
>NA|TRBD1|TRBJ1-2|TRBV19
TGTGCCAGTAGTATAGGACAGGGGGCCGCTAACTATGGCTACACCTTC
CASSIGQGAANYGYTF
>NA|NA|TRBJ1-5|TRBV6-1
TGTGCCAGCAGTGAGGTGCTGACTTTCAATCAGCCCCAGCATTTT
CASSEVLTFNQPQHF
>once|NA|TRBJ1-2|TRBV5-4
TGTGCCAGCAGGGGCGGGGCCACCGACTATGGCTACACCTTC
CASRGGATDYGYTF
>NA|NA|TRBJ1-5|TRBV6-6
TGTGCCAGCAGTCCCGGGACAACCAATCAGCCCCAGCATTTT
CASSPGTTNQPQHF
>NA|TRBD1|TRBJ1-6|TRBV19
TGTGCCAGTAGCCCAGGGGGCGGTAATTCACCCCTCCACTTT
CASSPGGGNSPLHF
>NA|NA|TRBJ1-1|TRBV2
TGTGCCAGCAGTGGAGTAGGGGGGAACACTGAAGCTTTCTTT
CASSGVGGNTEAFF
>NA|NA|TRBJ1-3|TRBV23-1
TGCGCCGAAGGCCGGGGGGGCGGAAACACCATATATTTT
CAEGRGGGNTIYF
>NA|NA|TRBJ1-2|TRBV12-3/TRBV12-4
TGTGCCAGCAGTGTGGGCCATAACTATGGCTACACCTTC
CASSVGHNYGYTF
>NA|TRBD1|TRBJ1-1|TRBV4-1
TGCGCCAGCAGCCTCCGTAGGATAAGCGGGGGACAGGGTAATTTCGGCACTGAAGCTTTCTTT
CASSLRRISGGQGNFGTEAFF
>NA|NA|TRBJ2-5|TRBV14
TGTGCCAGCAGCCTGGGGAGGTCTTGGGCCTCCCAAGAGACCCAGTACTTC
CASSLGRSWASQETQYF
>NA|TRBD2|TRBJ2-3|TRBV9
TGTGCCAGCAGCGTAGGGGCGGGGGGATCCGATACGCAGTATTTT
CASSVGAGGSDTQYF
>NA|TRBD2|TRBJ2-3|TRBV29-1
TGCAGCGTTGAAGCTCTGGGAGGAGCGGGGACAGATACGCAGTATTTT
CSVEALGGAGTDTQYF
>NA|TRBD1|TRBJ1-6|TRBV15
TGTGCCACCGGAGACAGGGTGGCATCCCCCCTCCACTTT
CATGDRVASPLHF
>NA|NA|TRBJ1-1|TRBV28
TGTGCCAGCAGTATGGGACAATTCAACACTGAAGCTTTCTTT
CASSMGQFNTEAFF
>NA|TRBD1|TRBJ1-1|TRBV25-1
TGTGCCAGCAGCAGGGGGTCGGGCACTGAAGCTTTCTTT
CASSRGSGTEAFF
>NA|NA|TRBJ2-7|TRBV2
TGTGCCAGCAGCCCTTTTCTAGACAGCTACTCCTACGAGCAGTACTTC
CASSPFLDSYSYEQYF
>NA|NA|TRBJ1-1|TRBV18
TGTGCCAGTTCAGATGATTTGGCGGAGGTTGAAGCTTTCTTT
CASSDDLAEVEAFF
>NA|NA|TRBJ2-7|TRBV5-1
TGCGCCAGCAGCCCGGGGATAGCGGAGGCCCTGAGGCAGTACTTC
CASSPGIAEALRQYF
>NA|TRBD2|TRBJ2-3|TRBV7-9
TGTGCCAGCAGCTTAGGACTAGCGGGGGGAGATACGCAGTATTTT
CASSLGLAGGDTQYF
>NA|NA|TRBJ1-5|TRBV6-4
TGTGCCAGCGCACAGGGCCCCAGTAGCAATCAGCCCCAGCATTTT
CASAQGPSSNQPQHF
>few|TRBD2|TRBJ2-7|TRBV5-1
TGCGCCAGCAGCGTTACTAGCGGGGTCTACGAGCAGTACTTC
CASSVTSGVYEQYF
>once|NA|TRBJ2-2|TRBV2
TGTGCCAGCACCGAGACCGGGGAGCTGTTTTTT
CASTETGELFF
>NA|TRBD1|TRBJ1-2|TRBV6-5
TGTGCCAGCAGTCCGGACAGGGTCTATGGCTACACCTTC
CASSPDRVYGYTF
>NA|NA|TRBJ1-2|TRBV5-6
TGTGCCAGCAGCACGTTAGGGGCGCGCGGCTACACCTTC
CASSTLGARGYTF
>NA|NA|TRBJ1-5|TRBV5-6
TGTGCCAGCAGCCGCTTCCGTCTAGACAGTTATAGCAATCAGCCCCAGCATTTT
CASSRFRLDSYSNQPQHF
>once|TRBD1|TRBJ2-6|TRBV5-1
TGCGCCAGCAGCAGGGACAGTTTCTCTGGGGCCAACGTCCTGACTTTC
CASSRDSFSGANVLTF
>NA|TRBD1|TRBJ1-6|TRBV30
TGTGCCTGGACCTCTAAGGGGACAGGGGCCCCCCTCCACTTT
CAWTSKGTGAPLHF
>NA|NA|TRBJ1-5|TRBV5-1
TGCGCCAGCAGCTTAGGGAGGGACCAGCCCCAGCATTTT
CASSLGRDQPQHF
>once|NA|TRBJ1-6|TRBV24-1
TGTGCCACCAGTGATTTCCGGGACACAAAGCAGTATTCACCCCTCCACTTT
CATSDFRDTKQYSPLHF
>few|NA|TRBJ1-1|TRBV27
TGTGCCAGCAGACAGGGAAGGAACACTGAAGCTTTCTTT
CASRQGRNTEAFF
>NA|TRBD1|TRBJ1-2|TRBV5-6
TGTGCCAGCAGCCCGGGACAGACCTATGGCTACACCTTC
CASSPGQTYGYTF
>NA|NA|TRBJ2-1|TRBV11-1
TGTGCCAGCACCTTGACAATTAGCTCCTACAATGAGCAGTTCTTC
CASTLTISSYNEQFF
>few|NA|TRBJ1-3|TRBV3-1/TRBV3-2
TGTGCCAGCAGCCCTACACAAGATCTTCCGGGACATCCCTCTGGAAACACCATATATTTT
CASSPTQDLPGHPSGNTIYF
>NA|NA|TRBJ2-7|TRBV5-5
TGTGCCAGCAGCTTGCAGGGTTCCTACGAGCAGTACTTC
CASSLQGSYEQYF
>NA|TRBD2|TRBJ2-1|TRBV6-4
TGTGCCAGCAGCCTTCTAGCGGGGGGGCCGGGGTACAATGAGCAGTTCTTC
CASSLLAGGPGYNEQFF
>NA|TRBD1|TRBJ1-6|TRBV6-5
TGTGCCAGCAGGCTGGGGGACAGCTATAATTCACCCCTCCACTTT
CASRLGDSYNSPLHF
>once|NA|TRBJ1-6|TRBV6-5
TGTGCCAGCAGTTATGGGAGTAATTCACCCCTCCACTTT
CASSYGSNSPLHF
>NA|TRBD1|TRBJ1-2|TRBV27
TGTGCCAGCAGTCTGGGACAGGGCCACCTCTATGGCTACACCTTC
CASSLGQGHLYGYTF
>once|NA|TRBJ2-5|TRBV2
TGTGCCAGCAGTGGAGCCTTATACTACGAGACCCAGTACTTC
CASSGALYYETQYF
>few|NA|TRBJ1-3|TRBV7-9
TGTGCCAGCAGCCCCATCAGTTGGACAGACCACTCTGGAAACACCATATATTTT
CASSPISWTDHSGNTIYF
>NA|TRBD1|TRBJ1-5|TRBV5-1
TGCGCCAGCAGCATAGGGACAGGGGATCAGCCCCAGCATTTT
CASSIGTGDQPQHF
>NA|NA|TRBJ1-2|TRBV5-6
TGTGCCAGCAGCTTATCAGGGAACTATGGCTACACCTTC
CASSLSGNYGYTF